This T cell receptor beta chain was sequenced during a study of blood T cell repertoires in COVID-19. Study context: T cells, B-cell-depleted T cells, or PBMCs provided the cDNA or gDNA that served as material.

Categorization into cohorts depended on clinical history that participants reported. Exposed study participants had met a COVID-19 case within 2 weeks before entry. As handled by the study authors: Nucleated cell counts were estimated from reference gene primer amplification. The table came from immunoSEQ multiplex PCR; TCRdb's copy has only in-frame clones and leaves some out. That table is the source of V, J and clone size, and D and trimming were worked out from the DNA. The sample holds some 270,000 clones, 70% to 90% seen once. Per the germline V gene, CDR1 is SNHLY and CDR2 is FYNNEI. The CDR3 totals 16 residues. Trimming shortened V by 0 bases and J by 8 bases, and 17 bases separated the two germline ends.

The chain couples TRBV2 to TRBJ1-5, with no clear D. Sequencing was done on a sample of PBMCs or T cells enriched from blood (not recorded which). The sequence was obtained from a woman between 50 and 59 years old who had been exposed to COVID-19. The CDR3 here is CASSEALGGRREPQHF. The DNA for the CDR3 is TGTGCCAGCAGTGAAGCGCTCGGAGGTAGGCGGGAGCCCCAGCATTTT. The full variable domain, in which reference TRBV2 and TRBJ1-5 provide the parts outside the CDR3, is EPEVTQTPSHQVTQMGQEVILRCVPISNHLYFYWYRQILGQKVEFLVSFYNNEISEKSEIFDDQFSVERPDGSNFTLKIRSTKLEDSAMYFCASSEALGGRREPQHFGDGTRLSIL.